The clone carrying this T cell receptor (beta chain) was counted between two and nine times. Its specificity is unknown. The second PCR ran roughly 7 to 12 cycles with a sample-barcoded 5' primer and J-beta primers. TCRdb independently ran MiXCR on the 5' RACE reads; one entry per CDR3 protein. Of 850,000 to 1,000,000 distinct CDR3 sequences in the sample, just over 50% were seen once. This sample stems from a study of blood T cells in healthy people across ages. Study outcomes and limitations: Estimated diversity across one million T cells was deemed an underestimate. Long-lived donors carried more naive CD4+ cells and greater diversity than aged donors.

Sequences were obtained from blood. This TCR derives from a woman in her sixties in good health.

This chain's CDR3 is CASNPLHGTPGQETQYF. Here the CDR3 DNA reads TGTGCCAGCAACCCGTTGCATGGAACCCCGGGGCAAGAGACCCAGTACTTC. The genes are TRBV6-1 and TRBJ2-5; weak D call: TRBD2 (5 bases). This CDR3 region has 17 residues. Germline V CDR1 and CDR2: MNHNS, SASEGT. The V end lost 7 bases, the J end lost 2 bases, and 23 bases lay between the germline ends.